Sequencing of this TCR beta chain was carried out in a study of T cell responses to AZD1222 COVID-19 vaccine (dated by TCRdb to about 2021). Regarding the research as a whole: AZD1222 recipients with second doses at about 4 weeks or about 12 weeks were pooled, because spike-specific TCR depth and breadth did not differ between schedules. Trial participants were enrolled by age into subgroups of 18-55, 56-69 and 70-plus years, and around 150, 28 and 57 TCR-sequenced participants, respectively, were included in these subgroups. TCR sequencing covered more than 230 trial participants: 207 given two doses of AZD1222 and about 26 given two doses of MenACWY control vaccine. Overall study results and their limits: The whole spike protein was spanned by vaccine-associated CD4 TCRs, and dominant responses were seen in regions 160-218 and 743-854. Spike-specific TCR breadth and depth rose significantly after two AZD1222 doses compared with day 0 and with MenACWY recipients. Conclusions about previously exposed vaccinees are limited because only six or seven AZD1222 recipients were SARS-CoV-2 seropositive at baseline. Nearly half of unique spike-specific TCRs reportedly recognized epitopes outside regions mutated in the B.1.351 and B.1.1.7 variants. Most participants were white British and females outnumbered males, and the authors suggested that clonal diversity may have been underestimated. The 56-69-year group was small, and its depth increase did not reach significance, likely because of low power. Because no samples from the day 14 peak response were available, repertoires could be characterized only after the peak T cell response.

Remarks on this clone: The specificity of this receptor is unknown. Per-base quality was not reported, and no clone a single base away is much larger than it.

The germline V and J ends show losses of 1 base and 5 bases respectively, and no gene match explains 13 bases of the junction. Taken from the germline V gene (reference sequence), the CDR1 and CDR2 loops are SEHNR and FQNEAQ. Reading from cysteine to phenylalanine, the CDR3 counts 18 amino acids. Only the CDR3 region is kept as DNA, spanning 54 bases read in frame from base 1. The CDR3 regions of human TCRbeta chains were analyzed by immunosequencing. Turning to the authors' computational methods: TCRs in the repertoires were matched against a reference library of SARS-CoV-2-specific TCRs that had been generated with the MIRA antigen-specificity platform. Breadth meant the fraction of unique TCRs that were SARS-CoV-2-associated, whereas depth meant the fraction of total T cells that were SARS-CoV-2-associated. Using the MIRA data, each spike-specific TCR was mapped to the spike region that the TCR reacts to and placed in a CD4 or CD8 class. Log10-transformed breadth and depth values were compared by one-way ANOVA with Sidak's multiple comparisons tests. TCRdb re-hosts the immuneACCESS table, in-frame sequences only. Its copies lack some clones; in the studies checked, an unresolved V gene accounts for under half of them, and the cause for the rest is not known. V, J and clone size derive from that table, while D and trimming were established from the DNA sequence. The sample data list some 110,000 clones, and roughly 80% of these were observed just once. Roughly 9% of the sample belongs to the ten largest clones.

In light of the paper, this sample's time point label describes: baseline before first vaccination. The vaccinee samples were drawn from two UK trials, COV001 and COV002, one of which was a single-blind randomized controlled phase 2/3 trial testing AZD1222 (ChAdOx1 nCoV-19) in healthy adults. For TCRbeta chain sequencing, PBMC samples from trial participants were taken at day 0 and at day 28 after the second dose. The receptor was derived from an adult in good health. Sequencing was performed on peripheral blood, taken on day 0 of AZD1222 vaccination. The chain joins TRBV7-9 to TRBJ1-5; the central 8 bases match TRBD1. The DNA is TGTGCCAGCAGCTTAGGACAGGGGTCGGGGAATGCGGATCAGCCCCAGCATTTT. It is translated as CASSLGQGSGNADQPQHF.